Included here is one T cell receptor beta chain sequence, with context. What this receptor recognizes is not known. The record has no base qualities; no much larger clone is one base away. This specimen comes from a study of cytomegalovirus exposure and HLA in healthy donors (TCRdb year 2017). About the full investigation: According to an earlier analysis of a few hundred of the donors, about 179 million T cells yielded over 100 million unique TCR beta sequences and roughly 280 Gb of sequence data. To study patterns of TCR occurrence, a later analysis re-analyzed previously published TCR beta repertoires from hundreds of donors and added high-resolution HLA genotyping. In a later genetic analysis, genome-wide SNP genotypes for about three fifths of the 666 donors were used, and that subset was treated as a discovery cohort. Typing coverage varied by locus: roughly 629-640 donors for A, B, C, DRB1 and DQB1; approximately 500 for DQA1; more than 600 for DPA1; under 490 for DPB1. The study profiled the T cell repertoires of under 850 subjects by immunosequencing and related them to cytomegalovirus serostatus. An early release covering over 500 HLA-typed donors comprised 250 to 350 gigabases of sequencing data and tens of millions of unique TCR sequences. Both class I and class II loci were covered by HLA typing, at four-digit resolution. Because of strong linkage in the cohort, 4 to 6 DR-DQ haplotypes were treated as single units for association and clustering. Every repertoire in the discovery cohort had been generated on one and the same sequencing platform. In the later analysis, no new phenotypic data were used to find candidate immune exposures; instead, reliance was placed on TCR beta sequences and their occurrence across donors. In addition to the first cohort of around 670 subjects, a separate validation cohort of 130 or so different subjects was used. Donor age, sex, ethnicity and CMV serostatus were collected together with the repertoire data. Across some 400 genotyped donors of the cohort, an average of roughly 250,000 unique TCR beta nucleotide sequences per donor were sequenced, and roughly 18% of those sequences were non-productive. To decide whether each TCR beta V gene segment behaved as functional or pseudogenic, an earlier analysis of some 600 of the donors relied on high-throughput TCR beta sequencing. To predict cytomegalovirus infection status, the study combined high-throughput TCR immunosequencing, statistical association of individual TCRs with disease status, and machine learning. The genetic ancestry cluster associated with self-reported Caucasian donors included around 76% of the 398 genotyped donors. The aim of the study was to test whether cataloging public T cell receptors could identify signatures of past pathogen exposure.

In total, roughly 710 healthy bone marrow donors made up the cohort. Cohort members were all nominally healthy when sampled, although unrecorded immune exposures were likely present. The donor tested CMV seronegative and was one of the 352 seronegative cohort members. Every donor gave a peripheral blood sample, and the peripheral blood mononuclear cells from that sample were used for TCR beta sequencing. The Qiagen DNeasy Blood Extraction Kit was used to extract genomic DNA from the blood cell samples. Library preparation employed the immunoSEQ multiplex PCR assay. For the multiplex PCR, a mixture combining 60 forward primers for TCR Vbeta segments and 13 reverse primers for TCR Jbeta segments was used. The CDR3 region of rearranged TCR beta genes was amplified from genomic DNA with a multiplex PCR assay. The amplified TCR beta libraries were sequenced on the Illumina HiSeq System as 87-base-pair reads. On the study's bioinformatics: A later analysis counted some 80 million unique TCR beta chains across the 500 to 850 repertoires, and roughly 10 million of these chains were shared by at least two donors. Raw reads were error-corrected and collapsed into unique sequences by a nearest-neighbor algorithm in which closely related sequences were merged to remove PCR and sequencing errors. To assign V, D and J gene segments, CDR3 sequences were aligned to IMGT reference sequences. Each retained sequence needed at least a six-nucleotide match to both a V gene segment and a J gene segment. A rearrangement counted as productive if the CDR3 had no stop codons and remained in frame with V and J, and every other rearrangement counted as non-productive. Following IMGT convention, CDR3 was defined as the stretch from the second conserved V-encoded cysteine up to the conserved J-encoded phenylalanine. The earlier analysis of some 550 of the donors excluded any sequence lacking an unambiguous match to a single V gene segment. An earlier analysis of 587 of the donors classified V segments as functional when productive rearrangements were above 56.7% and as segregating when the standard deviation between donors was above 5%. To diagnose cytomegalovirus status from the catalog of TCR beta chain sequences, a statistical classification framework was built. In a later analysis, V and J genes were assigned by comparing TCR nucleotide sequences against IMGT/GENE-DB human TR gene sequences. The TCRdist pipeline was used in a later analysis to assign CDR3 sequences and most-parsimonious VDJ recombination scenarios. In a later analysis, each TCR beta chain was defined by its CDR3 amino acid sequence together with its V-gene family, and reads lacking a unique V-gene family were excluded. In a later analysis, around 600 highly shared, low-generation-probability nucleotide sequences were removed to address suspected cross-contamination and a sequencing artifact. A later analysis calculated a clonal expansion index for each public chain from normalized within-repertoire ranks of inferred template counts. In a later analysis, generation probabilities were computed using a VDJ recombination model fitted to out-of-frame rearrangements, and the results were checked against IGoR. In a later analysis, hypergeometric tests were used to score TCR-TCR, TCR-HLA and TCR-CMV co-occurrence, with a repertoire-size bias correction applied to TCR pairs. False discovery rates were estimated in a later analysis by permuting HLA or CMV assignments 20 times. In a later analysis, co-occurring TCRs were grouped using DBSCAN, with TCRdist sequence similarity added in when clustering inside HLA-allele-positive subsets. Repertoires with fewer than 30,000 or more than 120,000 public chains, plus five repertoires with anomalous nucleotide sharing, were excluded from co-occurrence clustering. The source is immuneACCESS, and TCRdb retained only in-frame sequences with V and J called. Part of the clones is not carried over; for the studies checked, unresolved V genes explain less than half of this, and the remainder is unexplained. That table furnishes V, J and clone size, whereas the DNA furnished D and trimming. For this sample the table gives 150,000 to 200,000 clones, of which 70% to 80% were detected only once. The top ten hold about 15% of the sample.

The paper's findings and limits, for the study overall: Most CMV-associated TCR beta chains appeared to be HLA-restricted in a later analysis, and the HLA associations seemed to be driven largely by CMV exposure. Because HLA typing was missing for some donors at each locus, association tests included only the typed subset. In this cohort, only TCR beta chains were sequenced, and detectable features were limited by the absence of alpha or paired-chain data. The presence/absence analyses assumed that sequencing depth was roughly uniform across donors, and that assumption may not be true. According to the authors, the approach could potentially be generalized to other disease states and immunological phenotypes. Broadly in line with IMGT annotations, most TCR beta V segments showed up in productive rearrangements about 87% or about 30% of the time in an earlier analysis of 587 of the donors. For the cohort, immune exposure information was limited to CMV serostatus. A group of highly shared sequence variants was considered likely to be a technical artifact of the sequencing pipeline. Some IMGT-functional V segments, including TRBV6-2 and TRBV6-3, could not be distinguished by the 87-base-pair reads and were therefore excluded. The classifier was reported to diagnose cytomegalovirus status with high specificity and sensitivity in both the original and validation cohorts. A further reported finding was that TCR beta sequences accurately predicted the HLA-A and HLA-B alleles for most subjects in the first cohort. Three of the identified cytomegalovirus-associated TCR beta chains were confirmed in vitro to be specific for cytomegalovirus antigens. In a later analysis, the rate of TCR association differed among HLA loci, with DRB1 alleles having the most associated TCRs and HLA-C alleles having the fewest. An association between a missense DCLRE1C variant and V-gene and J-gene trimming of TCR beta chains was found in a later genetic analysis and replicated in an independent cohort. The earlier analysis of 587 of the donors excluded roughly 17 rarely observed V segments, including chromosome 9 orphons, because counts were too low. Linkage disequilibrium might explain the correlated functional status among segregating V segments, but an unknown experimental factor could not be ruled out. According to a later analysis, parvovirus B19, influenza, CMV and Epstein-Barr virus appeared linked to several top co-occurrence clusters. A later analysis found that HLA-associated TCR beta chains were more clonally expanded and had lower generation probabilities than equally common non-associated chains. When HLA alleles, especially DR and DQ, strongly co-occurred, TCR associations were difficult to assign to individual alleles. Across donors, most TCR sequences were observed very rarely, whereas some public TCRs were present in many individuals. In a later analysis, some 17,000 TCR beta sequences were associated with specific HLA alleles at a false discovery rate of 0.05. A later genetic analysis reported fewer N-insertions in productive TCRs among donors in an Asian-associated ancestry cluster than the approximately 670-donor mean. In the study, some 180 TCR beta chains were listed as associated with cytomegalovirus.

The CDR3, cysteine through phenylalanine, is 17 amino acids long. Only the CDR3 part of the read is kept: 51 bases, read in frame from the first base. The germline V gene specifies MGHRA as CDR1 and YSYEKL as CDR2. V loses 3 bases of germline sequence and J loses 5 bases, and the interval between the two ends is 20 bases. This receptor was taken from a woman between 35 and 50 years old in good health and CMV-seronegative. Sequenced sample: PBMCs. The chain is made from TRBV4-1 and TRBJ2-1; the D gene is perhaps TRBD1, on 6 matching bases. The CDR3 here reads CASSHVIRRRGHNEQFF. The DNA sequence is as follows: TGCGCCAGCAGCCATGTTATACGCCGCAGGGGTCACAATGAGCAGTTCTTC.